Below are 28 T cell receptor beta chains sequenced from a single sample in a study of cytomegalovirus exposure and HLA in healthy donors. A multiplex PCR was run with 60 Vbeta primers and 13 Jbeta primers. Clones were sequenced by immunoSEQ multiplex PCR, and TCRdb holds only the in-frame ones, with some missing. The sample carries about 99,000 clones, roughly 80% recorded once. Input material: PBMCs. The source is a woman in her 40s in good health and CMV-seronegative.

This clone was seen a handful of times. The J gene is TRBJ2-7, the V gene TRBV5-1; perhaps TRBD2 as D (6 bases). Trimming took 7 bases from V and 3 from J, leaving 20 bases between them. The CDR3 totals 15 residues. Germline CDR1 is SGHRS and CDR2 is YFSETQ. The CDR3 here is CASGAEGAFDYEQYF. CDR3 DNA sequence: TGCGCCAGCGGAGCGGAGGGAGCATTCGACTACGAGCAGTACTTC.

This sequence joins TRBV28 and TRBJ2-2; 9 bases agree with TRBD2. The germline CDR1 and CDR2 sequences are MDHEN and SYDVKM. This CDR3 has 16 amino acids. After removal of 6 bases from V and 3 bases from J, the junction contained 8 bases not matched to a gene. CDR3 nucleotide sequence: TGTGCCAGCAGCACACTAGCGGGTGCCGACACCGGGGAGCTGTTTTTT. Translating gives CASSTLAGADTGELFF.

V is TRBV28 and J is TRBJ1-1; 7 positions match TRBD1. Germline V lookup: CDR1 MDHEN, CDR2 SYDVKM. The CDR3 is 12 amino acids. With 2 bases clipped from V and 9 bases from J, the junction kept 3 bases outside the gene matches. The CDR3 DNA follows: TGTGCCAGCAGTTTACCGAGGGGGCAAGCTTTCTTT. Translation gives CASSLPRGQAFF.

V is TRBV14 and J is TRBJ2-1, with D possibly being TRBD1 (5 bases). Germline V gene data show CDR1 as SGHDN and CDR2 as FVKESK. V lost 0 bases to trimming and J lost 6 bases, with 12 bases between them. This CDR3 has 15 residues. The CDR3: CASSQDPNRFNEQFF. In DNA, the CDR3 is TGTGCCAGCAGCCAAGATCCAAACAGGTTCAATGAGCAGTTCTTC.

The J gene is TRBJ1-3, the V gene TRBV27; 7 nucleotides agree with TRBD1. The CDR3 is 15 residues long. From germline, CDR1 is MNHEY and CDR2 SMNVEV (reference sequence). V dropped 5 bases and J dropped 1; count of bases not matched to a gene: 5. CDR3 nucleotides: TGTGCCAGCAGTATCCCCAGGGGGTCTGGAAACACCATATATTTT. It is translated as CASSIPRGSGNTIYF.

This clone turned up a few times. The chain uses TRBV4-2 and TRBJ2-7, with TRBD1 matching over 9 bases. Germline V gene sequence: CDR1 LGHNA, CDR2 YNFKEQ. This CDR3 contains 15 residues. Losses at the gene ends were 0 bases for V and 5 bases for J; bases not matched to a gene: 5. The CDR3 DNA is TGTGCCAGCAGCCAAGAGGGACAGGGAGGGAACGAGCAGTACTTC. Residues: CASSQEGQGGNEQYF.

This sequence joins TRBV29-1 and TRBJ2-5, with 7 bases fitting TRBD1. This CDR3 region has 12 residues. Germline V lookup: CDR1 SQVTM, CDR2 ANQGSEA. J was trimmed by 5 bases and V by 4 bases; bases with no gene match: 4. This CDR3 is CSVGQGMETQYF. CDR3 bases: TGCAGCGTTGGACAGGGAATGGAGACCCAGTACTTC.

The chain uses TRBV5-1 and TRBJ2-1; 8 bases match TRBD1. This CDR3 contains 15 residues. CDR1 and CDR2 (germline): SGHRS, YFSETQ. V gave up 6 bases and J gave up 6 bases; unmatched junction bases: 11. The CDR3 DNA follows: TGCGCCAGCAAGACAGGAGACAGGGGATTCAATGAGCAGTTCTTC. The encoded protein is CASKTGDRGFNEQFF.

The table lists this clone with a few counts. The rearrangement joins TRBV28 to TRBJ2-6; 7 bases map to TRBD2. The junction had 7 bases not matched to a gene; V was cut back by 6 bases and J by 2 bases. The V gene's germline CDR1 is MDHEN and CDR2 SYDVKM. The CDR3 has 16 residues. The CDR3 region is CASSPGGGAGANVLTF. CDR3 DNA sequence: TGTGCCAGCAGCCCCGGTGGGGGGGCTGGGGCCAACGTCCTGACTTTC.

This rearrangement joins TRBV28 to TRBJ2-1; TRBD2 aligns across 12 bases. V shed 11 bases, J shed 0 bases, and the junction held 14 bases outside the gene matches. The length of the CDR3 is 18 residues. The germline V gene has CDR1 MDHEN and CDR2 SYDVKM. The DNA of the CDR3 is TGTGCCTCACAACCGGGACTAGCGGGTCTAAGCTCCTACAATGAGCAGTTCTTC. Encoded protein: CASQPGLAGLSSYNEQFF. Full variable domain (remainder filled in from reference TRBV28 and TRBJ2-1): DVKVTQSSRYLVKRTGEKVFLECVQDMDHENMFWYRQDPGLGLRLIYFSYDVKMKEKGDIPEGYSVSREKKERFSLILESASTNQTSMYLCASQPGLAGLSSYNEQFFGPGTRLTVL.

The CDR3 region is CASKGTASYEQYF. CDR3 DNA: TGTGCCAGCAAGGGGACAGCTTCCTACGAGCAGTACTTC. This rearrangement joins TRBV6-5 to TRBJ2-7, with 7 bases identical to TRBD1. The CDR3 runs 13 residues. The junction had 4 bases not matched to a gene; V was cut back by 7 bases and J by 1 base. Germline loops: CDR1 MNHEY, CDR2 SVGAGI.

The J gene is TRBJ2-1, the V gene TRBV19; D unresolved. CDR3 size: 17 residues. Trimming took 4 bases from V and 8 from J, leaving 24 bases between them. The germline V gene has CDR1 LNHDA and CDR2 SQIVND (reference sequence). The DNA of the CDR3 is TGTGCCAGTAGTACCCCCTATGAAGGTTTGGGCTCGGATGAGCAGTTCTTC. This codes for CASSTPYEGLGSDEQFF.

This clone showed up just a few times. This chain uses TRBV4-3 with TRBJ1-4; a weak D match, TRBD1 (5 bases). V lost 0 bases, J lost 4 bases, and 9 bases lay in between. The CDR3 is made up of 15 amino acids. Germline V gene lookup returns CDR1 LGHNA and CDR2 YSLEER. In DNA, the CDR3 is TGCGCCAGCAGCCAAGACTACAGGCTTAATGAAAAACTGTTTTTT. It specifies CASSQDYRLNEKLFF.

V usage is TRBV5-4 and J usage is TRBJ1-1; TRBD1 matches 12 bases. This CDR3 contains 15 residues. Germline CDR1 is SGHNT and CDR2 is YYREEE (reference sequence). Trimming took 3 bases from V and 4 from J; bases not matched to a gene: 4. The CDR3 loop is CASSWDRGQSTEAFF. The CDR3 DNA reads as TGTGCCAGCAGCTGGGACAGGGGGCAATCCACTGAAGCTTTCTTT.

In its sample, this clone was seen once. The chain is built from TRBV5-5 and TRBJ1-1; tentatively, D is TRBD1 (6 bases). The ends were cut back, 8 bases at V and 5 bases at J, with 19 bases in the middle. The CDR3 runs to 14 residues. Germline lookup yields CDR1 SGHKS and CDR2 YYEKEE (reference sequence). The CDR3 loop reads CARVAGDNPTEAFF. CDR3 nucleotide sequence: TGTGCCAGGGTGGCGGGGGACAATCCGACTGAAGCTTTCTTT.

This chain links TRBV28 with TRBJ1-1; D is possibly TRBD1 (5 bases). Germline CDR1 reads MDHEN; CDR2 reads SYDVKM. The CDR3 length is 17 residues. The germline V and J ends were trimmed by 4 bases and 7 bases, with 25 bases remaining between them. The CDR3 spells CASSSREGIEKSGEAFF. The CDR3 DNA reads TGTGCCAGCAGTTCCAGGGAGGGGATTGAAAAGAGCGGTGAAGCTTTCTTT. Full variable domain (remainder filled in from reference TRBV28 and TRBJ1-1): DVKVTQSSRYLVKRTGEKVFLECVQDMDHENMFWYRQDPGLGLRLIYFSYDVKMKEKGDIPEGYSVSREKKERFSLILESASTNQTSMYLCASSSREGIEKSGEAFFGQGTRLTVV.

The rearrangement joins TRBV30 to TRBJ1-2; D is unresolved. Germline V gene sequence: CDR1 GTSNPN, CDR2 SVGIG (reference sequence). V was shortened by 7 bases and J by 2 bases, with 17 bases between the two germline ends. The CDR3 covers 14 residues. CDR3: CASPKRSPNYGYTF. DNA for the CDR3: TGTGCCTCCCCGAAGCGGAGCCCCAACTATGGCTACACCTTC.

This chain joins TRBV5-5 and TRBJ1-4; TRBD1 agrees at 8 bases. Germline V gene data show CDR1 as SGHKS and CDR2 as YYEKEE (reference sequence). The CDR3 runs to 14 residues. The V segment lost 5 bases and the J segment 4 bases; nucleotides outside the gene matches: 4. The CDR3 nucleotides are TGTGCCAGCAGTTCGACAGGGGTTAATGAAAAACTGTTTTTT. Translation gives CASSSTGVNEKLFF.

The V and J genes are TRBV11-2 and TRBJ2-1; 14 bases map to TRBD2. Germline CDR1 and CDR2: SGHAT and FQNNGV. V lost 5 bases to trimming and J lost 1 base; unmatched junction nucleotides: 10. There are 19 residues in the CDR3. In DNA, the CDR3 is TGTGCCAGCAGCGCCGGGACTAGCGGGAGAGGTGGGTCCTACAATGAGCAGTTCTTC. Translated, it gives CASSAGTSGRGGSYNEQFF.

The chain recombines TRBV13 with TRBJ2-3; possible D gene TRBD2, 6 bases. Germline V gene data show CDR1 as PRHDT and CDR2 as FYEKMQ (reference sequence). Deletions cut 0 bases from V and 2 bases from J, with 18 bases between. The CDR3 runs to 18 residues. The CDR3 here is CASSLGFGSGLTTDTQYF. The CDR3 DNA sequence: TGTGCCAGCAGCTTAGGGTTCGGGTCGGGACTTACCACAGATACGCAGTATTTT.

This chain links TRBV19 with TRBJ2-6, with D perhaps TRBD1 (5 bases). The CDR3 totals 15 residues. Trimming cost V 5 bases and J 1 base, with 9 bases left between them. Germline lookup yields CDR1 LNHDA and CDR2 SQIVND (reference sequence). CDR3: CASSQTVSGANVLTF. CDR3 in DNA: TGTGCCAGTAGTCAGACAGTTTCTGGGGCCAACGTCCTGACTTTC. The whole variable domain, remainder taken from reference TRBV19 and TRBJ2-6, is DGGITQSPKYLFRKEGQNVTLSCEQNLNHDAMYWYRQDPGQGLRLIYYSQIVNDFQKGDIAEGYSVSREKKESFPLTVTSAQKNPTAFYLCASSQTVSGANVLTFGAGSRLTVL.

CDR3 in amino acids: CASSKDGGTGHTLSYEQYF. Here the CDR3 DNA reads TGTGCCAGCAGCAAAGATGGGGGGACAGGGCACACGCTATCCTACGAGCAGTACTTC. J is TRBJ2-7 and V is TRBV21-1; TRBD1, the D gene given by the table, was not confirmed from the DNA. TRBV21-1 is a pseudogene. This CDR3 region has 19 residues.

This chain links TRBV28 with TRBJ2-7; TRBD1 matches at 9 bases. Germline CDR1 and CDR2: MDHEN and SYDVKM. The CDR3 sequence is 14 residues long. Trimming took 8 bases from V and 2 from J; bases not matched to a gene: 7. In DNA, the CDR3 is TGTGCCAGCTATTCCGGGACAGGGACCTACGAGCAGTACTTC. Translation gives CASYSGTGTYEQYF.

The chain carries TRBV27 and TRBJ1-2, with D tentatively TRBD1 (5 bases). The CDR3 is 15 amino acids. Trimming shortened V by 4 bases and J by 7 bases, and 19 bases separated the two germline ends. Germline values: CDR1 MNHEY, CDR2 SMNVEV (reference sequence). The CDR3, as DNA: TGTGCCAGCAGTTCGAGGGGAGGTGGGTTGAGTGGCTACACCTTC. The encoded protein is CASSSRGGGLSGYTF.

J is TRBJ1-4 and V is TRBV19, with unresolved D. This CDR3 region has 13 residues. V was pared by 10 bases and J by 0 bases, with 9 bases between. Germline CDR1 and CDR2: LNHDA and SQIVND (reference sequence). CDR3 in amino acids: CATHGTTNEKLFF. The CDR3 DNA is TGTGCCACCCACGGGACAACTAATGAAAAACTGTTTTTT.

The chain has TRBV5-4 and TRBJ1-4; tentative D call: TRBD1 (5 bases). This CDR3 region has 14 residues. Trimming shortened V by 2 bases and J by 4 bases, and 9 bases separated the two germline ends. The V gene's germline CDR1 is SGHNT and CDR2 YYREEE (reference sequence). CDR3: CASSFWGGNEKLFF. The CDR3 bases are TGTGCCAGCAGCTTCTGGGGGGGTAATGAAAAACTGTTTTTT.

A few counts support this clone. The rearrangement uses TRBV30 and TRBJ1-1; no clear D gene. The V and J ends lost 4 bases and 5 bases respectively, with 14 bases between them. This CDR3 contains 13 residues. Germline CDR1 reads GTSNPN; CDR2 reads SVGIG (reference sequence). CDR3 in DNA: TGTGCCTGGAATTCGGGTTTGGAAACTGAAGCTTTCTTT. It translates to CAWNSGLETEAFF.

About this clone: A read error may produce the germline difference seen at one junction end. This specimen includes other DNA sequences encoding the same CDR3. The chain uses TRBV10-3 and TRBJ2-2; no clear D gene. The germline gives CDR1 ENHRY, CDR2 SYGVKD. CDR3 length: 16 amino acids. CDR3 region: CAISSPLLAENGELFF. The CDR3, as DNA: TGCGCCATCAGTTCCCCCCTCCTCGCTGAGAACGGGGAGCTGTTTTTT.